These 4 T cell receptor beta chains originate from one sample sequenced in a study of cytomegalovirus exposure and HLA in healthy donors (dated by TCRdb to 2016 to 2017). The library was obtained by the immunoSEQ multiplex PCR assay. A mixture of 60 forward primers for TCR Vbeta segments and 13 reverse primers for TCR Jbeta segments was used in the multiplex PCR. Here the immuneACCESS table is served through TCRdb, limited to in-frame sequences with V and J called. Missing clones are a known gap in these copies; in checked studies unresolved V genes cover under half, and the rest lacks a known reason. This sample comprises over 150,000 clones, around 69% of them detected only once. The ten largest clones represent around 2.8% of the sample. The sequenced material came from PBMCs. All receptors derive from a woman between 25 and 40 years old in good health and CMV-seronegative.

This clone was counted a few times. The chain's CDR3 is CASSLVDRAYEQYF. As DNA, the CDR3 is TGTGCCAGCAGCTTGGTCGACAGGGCCTACGAGCAGTACTTC. The chain recombines TRBV5-6 with TRBJ2-7; TRBD1 aligns across 7 bases. Germline CDR1 is SGHDT and CDR2 is YYEEEE. V gave up 0 bases and J gave up 2 bases; unmatched junction bases: 2. The CDR3 runs to 14 residues.

The rearrangement joins TRBV2 to TRBJ1-3, with D possibly being TRBD1 (5 bases). There are 15 residues in the CDR3. Trimming shortened V by 10 bases and J by 2 bases, and 18 bases separated the two germline ends. CDR1 SNHLY and CDR2 FYNNEI come from the germline V gene. CDR3 protein: CAIKFGGLTGNTIYF. Here the CDR3 DNA reads TGTGCCATCAAATTTGGGGGACTGACTGGAAACACCATATATTTT.

This clone showed up many times. This sample includes further DNA sequences coding for the same CDR3. The chain recombines TRBV28 with TRBJ1-4; 8 bases line up with TRBD1. This CDR3 spans 15 amino acids. Germline V gene lookup returns CDR1 MDHEN and CDR2 SYDVKM. J lost 0 bases, V lost 4 bases, and 1 base had no gene match. In DNA, the CDR3 is TGTGCCAGCAGTTCGACAGGGGCAACTAATGAAAAACTGTTTTTT. The encoded protein is CASSSTGATNEKLFF.

The table lists this clone with a few counts. The V call is TRBV9, the J call TRBJ1-2; 10 nucleotides agree with TRBD1. After removal of 5 bases from V and 0 bases from J, the junction contained 7 bases not matched to a gene. CDR1 is SGDLS and CDR2 is YYNGEE in the germline V gene. The CDR3 totals 16 residues. CDR3 residues: CASRSTGGSSNYGYTF. Here the CDR3 DNA reads TGTGCCAGCAGATCGACAGGGGGCTCGTCTAACTATGGCTACACCTTC.